The clone carrying this T cell receptor beta chain has at least ten counts. The antigen is unknown. V dropped 3 bases and J dropped 1 base, with 10 bases sitting between them. Germline CDR1 and CDR2: LNHDA and SQIVND (reference sequence). This CDR3 has 14 residues. Patients showing uncontrolled infection, other autoimmune disease, pregnancy or lactation were ineligible. These data are taken from a study of T cells in Graves' hyperthyroidism and ophthalmopathy. Amplified regions were TCR beta CDR3 sequences from RNA transcripts. The primer set for the first-round RT-PCR of the TCR CDR3 was HTBI. TCRdb reanalysed the multiplex PCR reads using MiXCR and keeps one entry per CDR3 protein. Here the sample spans under 300,000 distinct CDR3 sequences, roughly 14% being singletons. Study-level findings and limits: Researchers found most expanded thyroid clonotypes above 0.001 in blood as well. With a median lead of approximately six months before onset, the model predicted ophthalmopathy.

The source of this sequence is a woman in her twenties or thirties with Graves' hyperthyroidism that later progressed to Graves' ophthalmopathy. The sequencing sample was made of blood. The V gene is TRBV19, the J gene TRBJ2-7; D may be TRBD2 (6 bases). CDR3 sequence reads: CASSIRGNSYEQYF. CDR3 DNA sequence: TGTGCCAGTAGTATTCGGGGGAATTCCTACGAGCAGTACTTC.